The source of this T cell receptor (beta chain) is a study of blood T cell repertoires in COVID-19. Sequencing was performed with immunoSEQ multiplex PCR; in TCRdb, only in-frame clones are kept and a portion is missing. The sample shows just over 250,000 clones, approximately 92% of them seen only once. CDR1 is SQVTM, CDR2 ANQGSEA, per germline. The CDR3 contains 15 residues. V lost 4 bases to trimming and J lost 4 bases; unmatched junction nucleotides: 5. The sequencing input was peripheral blood. This clonotype originated in a person between 18 and 35 years old with COVID-19, enrolled during active disease. This chain uses TRBV29-1 with TRBJ2-1; 12 bases map to TRBD2. CDR3 loop: CSVGPSGRDYNEQFF. CDR3 DNA: TGCAGCGTTGGGCCTAGCGGGAGGGATTACAATGAGCAGTTCTTC.